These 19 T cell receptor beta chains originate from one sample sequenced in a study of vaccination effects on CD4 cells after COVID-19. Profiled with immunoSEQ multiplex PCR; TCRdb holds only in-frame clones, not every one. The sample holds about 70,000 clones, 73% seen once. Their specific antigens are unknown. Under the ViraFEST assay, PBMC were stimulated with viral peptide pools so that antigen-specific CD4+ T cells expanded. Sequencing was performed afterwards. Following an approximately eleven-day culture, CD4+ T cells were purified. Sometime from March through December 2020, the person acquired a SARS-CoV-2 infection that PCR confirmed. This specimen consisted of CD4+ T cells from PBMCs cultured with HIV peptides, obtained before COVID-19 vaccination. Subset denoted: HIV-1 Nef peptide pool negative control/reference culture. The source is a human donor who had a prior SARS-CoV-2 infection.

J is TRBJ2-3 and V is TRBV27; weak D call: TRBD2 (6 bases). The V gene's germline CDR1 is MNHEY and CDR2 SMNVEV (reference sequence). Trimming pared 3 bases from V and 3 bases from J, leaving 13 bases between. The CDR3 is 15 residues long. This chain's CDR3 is CASSLVGGPTDTQYF. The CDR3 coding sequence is TGTGCCAGCAGTTTGGTGGGAGGACCTACAGATACGCAGTATTTT.

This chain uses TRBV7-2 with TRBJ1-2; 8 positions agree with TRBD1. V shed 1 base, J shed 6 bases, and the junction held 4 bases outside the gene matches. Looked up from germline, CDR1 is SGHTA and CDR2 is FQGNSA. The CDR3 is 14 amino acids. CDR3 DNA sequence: TGTGCCAGCAGCTTAGAGTTGACAGGGGATGGCTACACCTTC. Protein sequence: CASSLELTGDGYTF.

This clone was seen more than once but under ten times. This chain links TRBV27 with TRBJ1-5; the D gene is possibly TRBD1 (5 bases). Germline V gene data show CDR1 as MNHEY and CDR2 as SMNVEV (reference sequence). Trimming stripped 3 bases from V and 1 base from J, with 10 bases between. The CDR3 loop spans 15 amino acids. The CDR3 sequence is CASSLGRQSNQPQHF. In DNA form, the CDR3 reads TGTGCCAGCAGTTTGGGAAGACAGAGCAATCAGCCCCAGCATTTT.

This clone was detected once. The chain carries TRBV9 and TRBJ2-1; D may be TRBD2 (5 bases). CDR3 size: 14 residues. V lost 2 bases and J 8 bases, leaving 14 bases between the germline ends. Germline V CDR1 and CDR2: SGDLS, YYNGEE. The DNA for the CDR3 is TGTGCCAGCAGCGTGCGGGTCAGTACCGATGAGCAGTTCTTC. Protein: CASSVRVSTDEQFF.

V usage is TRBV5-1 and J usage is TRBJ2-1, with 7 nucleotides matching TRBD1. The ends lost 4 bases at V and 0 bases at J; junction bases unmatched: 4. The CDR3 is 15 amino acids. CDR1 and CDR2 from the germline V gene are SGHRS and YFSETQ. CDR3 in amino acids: CASSQTGSSYNEQFF. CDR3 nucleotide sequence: TGCGCCAGCAGCCAGACAGGGAGCTCCTACAATGAGCAGTTCTTC.

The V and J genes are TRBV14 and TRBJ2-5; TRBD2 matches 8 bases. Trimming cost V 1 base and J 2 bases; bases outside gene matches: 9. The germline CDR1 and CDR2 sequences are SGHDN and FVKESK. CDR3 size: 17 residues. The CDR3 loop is CASSQGRLAGFQETQYF. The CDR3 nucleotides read TGTGCCAGCAGCCAAGGAAGGTTAGCGGGGTTTCAAGAGACCCAGTACTTC.

The CDR3 is CASSYQSVANYGYTF. In DNA form, the CDR3 reads TGTGCCAGCAGCTACCAGTCAGTGGCTAACTATGGCTACACCTTC. The chain has TRBV5-6 and TRBJ1-2, with D hard to call. The CDR3 length is 15 residues. V gave up 3 bases and J gave up 0 bases, with 12 bases separating them. Germline V gives CDR1 SGHDT, CDR2 YYEEEE. The entire variable domain, with the rest obtained from reference TRBV5-6 and TRBJ1-2, is as follows: DAGVTQSPTHLIKTRGQQVTLRCSPKSGHDTVSWYQQALGQGPQFIFQYYEEEERQRGNFPDRFSGHQFPNYSSELNVNALLLGDSALYLCASSYQSVANYGYTFGSGTRLTVV.

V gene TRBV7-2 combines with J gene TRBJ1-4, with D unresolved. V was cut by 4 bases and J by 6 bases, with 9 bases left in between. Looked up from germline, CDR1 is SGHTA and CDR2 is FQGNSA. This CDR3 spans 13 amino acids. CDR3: CASSSGMDEKLFF. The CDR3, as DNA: TGTGCCAGCAGCTCCGGGATGGATGAAAAACTGTTTTTT.

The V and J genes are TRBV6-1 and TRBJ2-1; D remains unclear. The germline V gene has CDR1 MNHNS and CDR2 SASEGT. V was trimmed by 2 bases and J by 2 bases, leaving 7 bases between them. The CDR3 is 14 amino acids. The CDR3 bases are TGTGCCAGCAGTGAAATTCCGGCCTACAATGAGCAGTTCTTC. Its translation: CASSEIPAYNEQFF.

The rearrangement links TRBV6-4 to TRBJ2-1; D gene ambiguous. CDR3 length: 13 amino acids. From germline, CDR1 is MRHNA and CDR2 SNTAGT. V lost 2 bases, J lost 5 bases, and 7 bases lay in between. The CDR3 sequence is CASSDDVHNEQFF. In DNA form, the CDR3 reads TGTGCCAGCAGTGACGATGTCCACAATGAGCAGTTCTTC.

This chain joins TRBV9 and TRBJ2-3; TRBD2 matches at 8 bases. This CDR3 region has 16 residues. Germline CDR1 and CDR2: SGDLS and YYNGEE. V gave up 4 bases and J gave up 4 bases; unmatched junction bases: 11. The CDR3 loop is CASSPPSGSLSDTQYF. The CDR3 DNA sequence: TGTGCCAGCAGCCCACCTAGCGGGTCGTTATCAGATACGCAGTATTTT.

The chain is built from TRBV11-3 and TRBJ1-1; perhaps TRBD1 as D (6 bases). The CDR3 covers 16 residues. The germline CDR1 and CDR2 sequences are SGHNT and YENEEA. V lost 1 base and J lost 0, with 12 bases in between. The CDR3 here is CASSLGAGAMNTEAFF. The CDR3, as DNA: TGTGCCAGCAGCTTAGGCGCAGGGGCCATGAACACTGAAGCTTTCTTT.

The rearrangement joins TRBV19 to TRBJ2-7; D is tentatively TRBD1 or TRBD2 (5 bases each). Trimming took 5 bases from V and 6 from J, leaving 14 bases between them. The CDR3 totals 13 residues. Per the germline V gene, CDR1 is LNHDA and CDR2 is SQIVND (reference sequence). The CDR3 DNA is TGTGCCAGTAGTTCCCGAGAGGGGCTCGAGCAGTACTTC. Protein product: CASSSREGLEQYF.

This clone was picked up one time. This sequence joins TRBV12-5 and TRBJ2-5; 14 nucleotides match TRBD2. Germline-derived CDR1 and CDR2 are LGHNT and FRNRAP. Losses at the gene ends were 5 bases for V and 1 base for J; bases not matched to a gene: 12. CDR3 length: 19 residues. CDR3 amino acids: CASGPGLGLAGGLQETQYF. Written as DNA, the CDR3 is TGTGCTAGTGGTCCCGGACTCGGACTAGCGGGGGGTCTCCAAGAGACCCAGTACTTC.

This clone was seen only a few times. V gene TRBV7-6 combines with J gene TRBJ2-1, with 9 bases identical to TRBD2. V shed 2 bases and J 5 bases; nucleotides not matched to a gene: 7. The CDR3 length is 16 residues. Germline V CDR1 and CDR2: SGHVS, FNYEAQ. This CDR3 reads CASSLYQASGDNEQFF. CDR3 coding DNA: TGTGCCAGCAGCTTATACCAGGCTAGCGGGGACAATGAGCAGTTCTTC.

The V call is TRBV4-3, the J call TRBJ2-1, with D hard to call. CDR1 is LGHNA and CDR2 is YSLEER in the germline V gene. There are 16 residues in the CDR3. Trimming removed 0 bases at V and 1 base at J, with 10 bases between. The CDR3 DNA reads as TGCGCCAGCAGCCAAGAATGGCGTCGGTCCTACAATGAGCAGTTCTTC. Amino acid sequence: CASSQEWRRSYNEQFF.

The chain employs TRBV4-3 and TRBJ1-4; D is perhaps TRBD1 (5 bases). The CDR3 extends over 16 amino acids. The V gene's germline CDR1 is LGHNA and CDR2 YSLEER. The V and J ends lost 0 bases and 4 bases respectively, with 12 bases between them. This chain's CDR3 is CASSQDSRGDNEKLFF. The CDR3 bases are TGCGCCAGCAGCCAAGACTCGAGAGGGGATAATGAAAAACTGTTTTTT.

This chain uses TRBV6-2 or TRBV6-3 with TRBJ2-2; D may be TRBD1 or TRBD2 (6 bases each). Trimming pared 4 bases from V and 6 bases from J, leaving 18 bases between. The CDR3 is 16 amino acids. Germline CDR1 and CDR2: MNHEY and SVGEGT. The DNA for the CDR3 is TGTGCCAGCAGTTCCCCGAGGGGGGCCTTCCCCGGGGAGCTGTTTTTT. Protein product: CASSSPRGAFPGELFF.

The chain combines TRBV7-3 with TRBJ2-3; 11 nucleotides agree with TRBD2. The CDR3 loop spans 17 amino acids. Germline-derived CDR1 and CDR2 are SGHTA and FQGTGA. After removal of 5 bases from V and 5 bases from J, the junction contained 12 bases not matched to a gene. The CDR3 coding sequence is TGTGCCAGCAGCAGATTGATAGCGGGGGGGGCCGTAGATACGCAGTATTTT. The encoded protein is CASSRLIAGGAVDTQYF.